Below are 19 T cell receptor beta chains sequenced from a single sample in a study of T cells in Graves' hyperthyroidism and ophthalmopathy. TCR beta CDR3 regions were amplified from RNA transcripts. HTBI primers were the set used in a first-round RT-PCR of the TCR CDR3. MiXCR was run by TCRdb on the multiplex PCR reads, yielding one entry per CDR3 protein. The sample includes approximately 560,000 distinct CDR3 sequences, roughly 14% of them seen just once. The source material was blood. These receptors all come from a woman in her twenties or thirties with Graves' hyperthyroidism.

This clonotype was seen repeatedly, ten times or more. The chain carries TRBV3-1 and TRBJ2-1; TRBD2 matches 8 bases. Germline values: CDR1 LGHDT, CDR2 YNNKEL (reference sequence). The CDR3 has 18 amino acids. J lost 9 bases, V lost 0 bases, and 16 bases had no gene match. The CDR3 protein is CASSQDLSGGNAIAEQFF. The CDR3 DNA sequence: TGTGCCAGCAGCCAAGATCTTTCGGGAGGGAACGCGATTGCTGAGCAGTTCTTC.

This chain links TRBV6-2 or TRBV6-3 with TRBJ2-3; TRBD2 matches at 8 bases. This CDR3 is built from 14 residues. With V trimmed by 1 base and J by 5 bases, 2 bases remained unmatched. Germline values: CDR1 MNHEY, CDR2 SVGEGT. The DNA for the CDR3 is TGTGCCAGCAGTTACTTGGCGGGAGGAGATACGCAGTATTTT. Amino acids: CASSYLAGGDTQYF.

This clonotype was seen at least ten times. The J gene is TRBJ1-2, the V gene TRBV20-1, with D uncertain. CDR3 size: 14 residues. Germline CDR1 DFQATT, CDR2 SNEGSKA (reference sequence). V gave up 0 bases and J gave up 4 bases, with 12 bases separating them. As DNA, the CDR3 is TGCAGTGCTAGAGATCTAGCCGCTCGCTATGGCTACACCTTC. It codes for CSARDLAARYGYTF.

This chain links TRBV15 with TRBJ2-7, with 14 positions matching TRBD2. The CDR3 has 15 residues. V dropped 4 bases and J dropped 6; count of bases not matched to a gene: 5. CDR1 LNHNV and CDR2 YYDKDF come from the germline V gene (reference sequence). As DNA, the CDR3 is TGTGCCACCAGCACGGGACTAGCGGGAGAACCCGAGCAGTACTTC. This codes for CATSTGLAGEPEQYF.

This clonotype occurred many times. The chain uses TRBV5-1 and TRBJ2-2, with 10 bases identical to TRBD2. The germline gives CDR1 SGHRS, CDR2 YFSETQ. The CDR3 runs to 17 residues. J gave up 9 bases and V 4 bases, and 15 bases lay outside the gene matches. CDR3 in DNA: TGCGCCAGCAGCAGGCTAGCGGGAGACTCCGCGGTCTGGGAGCTGTTTTTT. It encodes CASSRLAGDSAVWELFF. Using reference TRBV5-1 and TRBJ2-2 for the parts outside the CDR3, the full variable domain is KAGVTQTPRYLIKTRGQQVTLSCSPISGHRSVSWYQQTPGQGLQFLFEYFSETQRNKGNFPGRFSGRQFSNSRSEMNVSTLELGDSALYLCASSRLAGDSAVWELFFGEGSRLTVL.

V is TRBV20-1 and J is TRBJ1-5, with TRBD1 identical over 8 bases. The CDR3 runs to 14 residues. In germline, CDR1 is DFQATT, CDR2 SNEGSKA (reference sequence). V dropped 0 bases and J dropped 2; count of bases not matched to a gene: 0. The chain's CDR3 is CSARETGGNQPQHF. CDR3 nucleotide sequence: TGCAGTGCTAGAGAGACAGGGGGCAATCAGCCCCAGCATTTT.

This clonotype was detected ten times or more. V and J are TRBV20-1 and TRBJ2-5; 11 bases align to TRBD2. This CDR3 has 16 residues. The ends lost 6 bases at V and 7 bases at J; junction bases unmatched: 16. Germline assignment: CDR1 DFQATT and CDR2 SNEGSKA (reference sequence). DNA of the CDR3: TGCAGTGCCCCGCCCCGAAAACTAGCGGGAGAGGGGACCCAGTACTTC. Its translation is CSAPPRKLAGEGTQYF.

The CDR3 DNA sequence: TGTGCCACCAGTGATTTCGCGGGGTATGGCTACACCTTC. Translation: CATSDFAGYGYTF. The chain couples TRBV24-1 to TRBJ1-2; no firm D call. Between the trimmed V and J ends, which lost 1 base and 5 bases, there was a span of 7 bases. The germline V gene has CDR1 KGHDR and CDR2 SFDVKD. The CDR3 consists of 13 residues.

This clonotype was observed at least ten times. The CDR3 DNA reads TGTGCCAGTAGTCCCCGGACGGGGGGGGCAGATACGCAGTATTTT. This translates into CASSPRTGGADTQYF. V and J are TRBV19 and TRBJ2-3; 8 bases are shared with TRBD2. Trimming at V came to 5 bases and at J to 4 bases, leaving 8 bases not matched to a gene. CDR1 is LNHDA and CDR2 is SQIVND in the germline V gene (reference sequence). CDR3 length: 15 amino acids.

This clonotype was detected many times. CDR3 bases: TGTGCCAGCAGCTTAGAAGGGACTAGCGGGGCCTACGAGCAGTACTTC. It translates to CASSLEGTSGAYEQYF. The rearrangement links TRBV7-2 to TRBJ2-7, with TRBD2 identical over 13 bases. The CDR3 is 16 amino acids. Germline V gives CDR1 SGHTA, CDR2 FQGNSA. V lost 1 base and J lost 2; bases outside the gene matches: 2. Full variable domain (missing parts from reference TRBV7-2 and TRBJ2-7): GAGVSQSPSNKVTEKGKDVELRCDPISGHTALYWYRQSLGQGLEFLIYFQGNSAPDKSGLPSDRFSAERTGGSVSTLTIQRTQQEDSAVYLCASSLEGTSGAYEQYFGPGTRLTVT.

In this sample, this clonotype turned up many times. V usage is TRBV27 and J usage is TRBJ1-5, with TRBD1 matching over 7 bases. The CDR3 consists of 19 residues. Germline V gene data show CDR1 as MNHEY and CDR2 as SMNVEV (reference sequence). V trimming: 4 bases; J trimming: 0 bases; junction bases outside the gene matches: 15. CDR3 protein: CASSSSYRGIQNSNQPQHF. The CDR3 nucleotides are TGTGCCAGCAGTTCATCATACAGGGGCATCCAGAATAGCAATCAGCCCCAGCATTTT.

This clonotype was counted ten times or more. V gene TRBV12-5 combines with J gene TRBJ2-1; 9 nucleotides match TRBD2. CDR3 length equals 16 residues. Germline CDR1 LGHNT, CDR2 FRNRAP. The junction had 7 bases not matched to a gene; V was cut back by 0 bases and J by 7 bases. CDR3 coding DNA: TGTGCTAGTGGTTTGGTGGCGGGAGGGCCTGGGAATGAGCAGTTCTTC. It specifies CASGLVAGGPGNEQFF. Variable domain in full (rest from reference TRBV12-5 and TRBJ2-1): DARVTQTPRHKVTEMGQEVTMRCQPILGHNTVFWYRQTMMQGLELLAYFRNRAPLDDSGMPKDRFSAEMPDATLATLKIQPSEPRDSAVYFCASGLVAGGPGNEQFFGPGTRLTVL.

The V and J genes are TRBV6-5 and TRBJ2-1, with TRBD2 identical over 9 bases. CDR3 size: 15 residues. The ends lost 4 bases at V and 8 bases at J; junction bases unmatched: 9. Germline values: CDR1 MNHEY, CDR2 SVGAGI. The CDR3 nucleotides are TGTGCCAGCAGTTCCGGGACTAGCAATCCTTATGAGCAGTTCTTC. This sequence encodes CASSSGTSNPYEQFF.

The V gene is TRBV4-3, the J gene TRBJ2-7, with a possible D match to TRBD2 (6 bases). The CDR3 consists of 14 residues. Germline V CDR1 and CDR2: LGHNA, YSLEER. With 3 bases removed from V and 4 bases from J, the gap between germline ends came to 13 bases. The CDR3 sequence is CASSHAQGGYEQYF. In DNA form, the CDR3 reads TGCGCCAGCAGCCATGCCCAGGGAGGATACGAGCAGTACTTC.

This clonotype was picked up a small number of times. The rearrangement joins TRBV19 to TRBJ1-5; D is ambiguous. Germline V gene data show CDR1 as LNHDA and CDR2 as SQIVND (reference sequence). The V gene lost 5 bases and the J gene lost 9 bases, with 11 bases spanning the gap. The CDR3 runs to 12 residues. The CDR3 loop is CASSSLQGPQHF. CDR3 in DNA: TGTGCCAGTAGTTCCCTCCAAGGGCCCCAGCATTTT.

This clonotype was counted at least ten times. The CDR3 here is CASSPSGQTSNEQFF. CDR3 DNA sequence: TGTGCCAGCAGCCCCTCGGGACAGACGTCGAATGAGCAGTTCTTC. This rearrangement joins TRBV11-2 to TRBJ2-1, with 7 positions matching TRBD1. Germline V gene data show CDR1 as SGHAT and CDR2 as FQNNGV. This CDR3 contains 15 residues. J gave up 7 bases and V 5 bases, and 11 bases lay outside the gene matches.

This clonotype was recorded at least ten times. V is TRBV28 and J is TRBJ2-1; tentative D call: TRBD2 (5 bases). V lost 5 bases and J lost 0, with 11 bases in between. Germline V gene sequence: CDR1 MDHEN, CDR2 SYDVKM. The CDR3 loop spans 15 amino acids. The CDR3 coding sequence is TGTGCCAGCAGTCCAGCGGAGCCCTCCTACAATGAGCAGTTCTTC. Translated: CASSPAEPSYNEQFF. The whole variable domain, remainder taken from reference TRBV28 and TRBJ2-1, is DVKVTQSSRYLVKRTGEKVFLECVQDMDHENMFWYRQDPGLGLRLIYFSYDVKMKEKGDIPEGYSVSREKKERFSLILESASTNQTSMYLCASSPAEPSYNEQFFGPGTRLTVL.

In its sample, this clonotype was seen many times. The chain couples TRBV2 to TRBJ2-2; TRBD2 agrees at 12 bases. Germline CDR1 is SNHLY and CDR2 is FYNNEI. There are 17 residues in the CDR3. J was trimmed by 0 bases and V by 6 bases; bases with no gene match: 5. The CDR3 loop reads CASRRTSGTTNTGELFF. Here the CDR3 DNA reads TGTGCCAGCAGACGGACTAGCGGGACCACGAACACCGGGGAGCTGTTTTTT.

Only a few counts were recorded for this clonotype. The chain couples TRBV20-1 to TRBJ1-1; D is unresolved. The CDR3 sequence is 11 residues long. Germline V lookup: CDR1 DFQATT, CDR2 SNEGSKA (reference sequence). Trimming removed 6 bases from V and 1 base from J, with 6 bases in between. CDR3: CSAPRNTEAFF. CDR3 nucleotides: TGCAGTGCCCCAAGGAACACTGAAGCTTTCTTT.